This record covers a single T cell receptor beta chain. The target antigen is unknown. This sample stems from a study of T cell responses to AZD1222 COVID-19 vaccine. Germline CDR1 reads LNHDA; CDR2 reads SQIVND (reference sequence). V was pared by 7 bases and J by 10 bases, with 17 bases between. The CDR3 spans 14 residues. Study-wide points: Mostly white British, mostly female donors; authors suggested clonal diversity may be underestimated.

Method: immunoSEQ multiplex PCR; TCRdb's copy keeps in-frame clones and lacks some. In the table there are approximately 67,000 clones, roughly 80% of which are singletons. The chain has TRBV19 and TRBJ1-6; tentative D call: TRBD1 (5 bases). This TCR was recovered from an adult in good health. Material: peripheral blood, obtained on day 0 of AZD1222 vaccination. CDR3 nucleotides: TGTGCCAGTAAAGAGGGGATCTTTCGCTCACCCCTCCACTTT. This encodes CASKEGIFRSPLHF.